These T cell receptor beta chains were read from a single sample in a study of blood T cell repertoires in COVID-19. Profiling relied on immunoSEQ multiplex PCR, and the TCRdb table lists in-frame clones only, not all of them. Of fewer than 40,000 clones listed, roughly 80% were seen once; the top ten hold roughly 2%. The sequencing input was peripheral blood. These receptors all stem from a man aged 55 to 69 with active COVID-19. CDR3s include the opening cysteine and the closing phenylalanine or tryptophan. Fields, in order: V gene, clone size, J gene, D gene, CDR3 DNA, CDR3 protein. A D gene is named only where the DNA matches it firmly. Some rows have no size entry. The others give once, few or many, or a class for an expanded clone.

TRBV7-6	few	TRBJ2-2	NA	TGTGCCAGCAGCTTAGCAGAGACCGGGGAGCTGTTTTTT	CASSLAETGELFF
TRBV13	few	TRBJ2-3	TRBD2	TGTGCCAGCAGCTTGCGGCTAGCGGGAGTAAGGACAGATACGCAGTATTTT	CASSLRLAGVRTDTQYF
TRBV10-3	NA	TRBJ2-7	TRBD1	TGTGCCATCAGTGACAGGGGGCTGGGGGAGCAGTACTTC	CAISDRGLGEQYF
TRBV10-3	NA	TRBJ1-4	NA	TGTGCCATCAGTGCCGGACTCAATGAAAAACTGTTTTTT	CAISAGLNEKLFF
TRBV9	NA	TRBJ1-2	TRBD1	TGTGCCAGCAGCGTCCACTCCGGGACAGACTACTATGGCTACACCTTC	CASSVHSGTDYYGYTF
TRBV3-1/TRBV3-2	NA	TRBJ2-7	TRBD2	TGTGCCAGCAGCCAAGATCGCGGGAGGGCCTCATCCTACGAGCAGTACTTC	CASSQDRGRASSYEQYF
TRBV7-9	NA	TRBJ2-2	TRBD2	TGTGCCAGCAGCTTGAGAGGGACTAGCGGGAGATACACCGGGGAGCTGTTTTTT	CASSLRGTSGRYTGELFF
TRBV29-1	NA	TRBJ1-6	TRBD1	TGCAGCGTCAGCTTGACAGGGGGAAATTCACCCCTCCACTTT	CSVSLTGGNSPLHF
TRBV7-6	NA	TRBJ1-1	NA	TGTGCCAGCAGCTTGTCACGGTTGAACACTGAAGCTTTCTTT	CASSLSRLNTEAFF
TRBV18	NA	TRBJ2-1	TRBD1	TGTGCCAGCTCACCAGACAGGGATGGGGGGCAGTTCTTC	CASSPDRDGGQFF
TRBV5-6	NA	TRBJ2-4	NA	TGTGCCAGCAGCTTAATAAGGGGGGGAAACATTCAGTACTTC	CASSLIRGGNIQYF
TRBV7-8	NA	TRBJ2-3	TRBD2	TGTGCCAGCAGCGACGAAAGCGGGAATATTGATACGCAGTATTTT	CASSDESGNIDTQYF
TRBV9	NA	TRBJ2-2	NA	TGTGCCAGCAGCCTAGCGAGCACCGTCACCGGGGAGCTGTTTTTT	CASSLASTVTGELFF
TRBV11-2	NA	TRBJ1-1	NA	TGTGCCAGCAGCTTAGGTGGGGAGGCTTTCTTT	CASSLGGEAFF
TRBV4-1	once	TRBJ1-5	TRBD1	TGCGCCAGCAGCCAAGATGACAGGGGACATCAGCCCCAGCATTTT	CASSQDDRGHQPQHF
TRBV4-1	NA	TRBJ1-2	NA	TGCGCCAGCAGCCAGGGAGACTATGGCTACACCTTC	CASSQGDYGYTF
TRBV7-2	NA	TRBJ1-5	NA	TGTGCCAGCAGCCCCCAGGCGGGGCTCAATCAGCCCCAGCATTTT	CASSPQAGLNQPQHF
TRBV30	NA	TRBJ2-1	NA	TGTGCCTGGAGATACCTGGGGGCGGTAGAGTTCTTC	CAWRYLGAVEFF
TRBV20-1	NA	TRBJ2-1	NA	TGCAGTGTCTCAGGGAATGAGCAGTTCTTC	CSVSGNEQFF
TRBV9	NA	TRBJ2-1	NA	TGTGCCAGCAGCGTAGCTGGACAACCCTACAATGAGCAGTTCTTC	CASSVAGQPYNEQFF
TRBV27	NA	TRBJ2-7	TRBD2	TGTGCCAGCAACCGTCGGGGGGGATACGAGCAGTACTTC	CASNRRGGYEQYF
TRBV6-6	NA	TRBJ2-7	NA	TGTGCCAGCAGCCGCCTCACAGATACCTACGAGCAGTACTTC	CASSRLTDTYEQYF
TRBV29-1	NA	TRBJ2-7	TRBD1	TGCAGCGTTGGGGACAGGCCCTACGAGCAGTACTTC	CSVGDRPYEQYF
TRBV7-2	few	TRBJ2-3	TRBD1	TGTGCCAGCAGCTTAACTAGGACAGGGGGTATAGATACGCAGTATTTT	CASSLTRTGGIDTQYF
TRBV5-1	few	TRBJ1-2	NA	TGCGCCAGCAGCTTGGGATTATTGGGCAGGGTAACTGACTATGGCTACACCTTC	CASSLGLLGRVTDYGYTF
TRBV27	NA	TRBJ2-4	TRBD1	TGTGCCAGCAGCCTTACACCGGGACAGGGAAGAGGCGAAAACATTCAGTACTTC	CASSLTPGQGRGENIQYF
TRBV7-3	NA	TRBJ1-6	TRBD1	TGTGCCAGCAGCTTAGGGGACAGAGAAAATTCACCCCTCCACTTT	CASSLGDRENSPLHF
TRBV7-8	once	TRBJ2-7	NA	TGTGCCAGCAGCGAATCGGGGGGCCGTACCTACGAGCAGTACTTC	CASSESGGRTYEQYF
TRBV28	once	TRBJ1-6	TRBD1	TGTGCCAACAGGGGGCGACGGGATTCACCCCTCCACTTT	CANRGRRDSPLHF
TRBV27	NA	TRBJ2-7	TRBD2	TGTGCCAGCAGTCTTATTAGCGGGAGAGGGGCCTACGAGCAGTACTTC	CASSLISGRGAYEQYF
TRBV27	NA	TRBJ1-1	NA	TGTGCCAGCAACCCTACGGGGAGCACTGAAGCTTTCTTT	CASNPTGSTEAFF
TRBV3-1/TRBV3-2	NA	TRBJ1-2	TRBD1	TGTGCCAGCACCCAAAGGGACAGAGATGGCTACACCTTC	CASTQRDRDGYTF
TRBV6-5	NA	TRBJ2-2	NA	TGTGCCAGCAGTTTCCAGGGCTTGCGCACCGGGGAGCTGTTTTTT	CASSFQGLRTGELFF
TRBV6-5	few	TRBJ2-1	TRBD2	TGTGCCAGCAGAAGACTAGCGGGAGTGGCCAATGAGCAGTTCTTC	CASRRLAGVANEQFF
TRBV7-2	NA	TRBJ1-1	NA	TGTGCCAGCAGCCCCGACAGGCCGGGGGGCCCCTTCACTGAAGCTTTCTTT	CASSPDRPGGPFTEAFF
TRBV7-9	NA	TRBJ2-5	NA	TGTGCCAGCAGCTTGGGCAGCGGGCAAGAGACCCAGTACTTC	CASSLGSGQETQYF
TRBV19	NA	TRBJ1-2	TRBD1	TGTGCCAGTAGTATAGGACAGGGGCGAGACTATGGCTACACCTTC	CASSIGQGRDYGYTF
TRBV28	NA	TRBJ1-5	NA	TGTGCCAGCAGTTTAAGGCAGGGGATAGGAAATCAGCCCCAGCATTTT	CASSLRQGIGNQPQHF
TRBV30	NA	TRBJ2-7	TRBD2	TGTGCCTGGAGTCCACGGACTAGCGGGAGTCTCTACGAGCAGTACTTC	CAWSPRTSGSLYEQYF
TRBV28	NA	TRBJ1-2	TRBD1	TGTGCCAGCTTATCCCTACAGGGGGCTAGTGGCTACACCTTC	CASLSLQGASGYTF
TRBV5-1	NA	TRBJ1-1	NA	TGCGCCAGCAGCCTCAGCGACAGAAGGGAAGCTTTCTTT	CASSLSDRREAFF
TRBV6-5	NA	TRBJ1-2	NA	TGTGCCAGCACCCCTCGGGATCGGGGAGGCTACACCTTC	CASTPRDRGGYTF
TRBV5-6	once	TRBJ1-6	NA	TGTGCCAGCAGCTTGGATATCGGTGCACCCCTCCACTTT	CASSLDIGAPLHF
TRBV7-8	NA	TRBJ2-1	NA	TGTGCCAGCAGCTTAGCGGTGTCAGGGGTAGTAGGTGAGCAGTTCTTC	CASSLAVSGVVGEQFF
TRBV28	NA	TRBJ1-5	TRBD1	TGTGCCAGCTCCCCATACAGGGGGTCGAACAATCAGCCCCAGCATTTT	CASSPYRGSNNQPQHF
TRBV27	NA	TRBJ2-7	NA	TGTGCCAGTCGCCGGGGAGCGGAGAGTTCCTACGAGCAGTACTTC	CASRRGAESSYEQYF
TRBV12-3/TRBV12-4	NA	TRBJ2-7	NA	TGTGCCAGCAGTTTACCCGGAACAGGCGAGCAGTACTTC	CASSLPGTGEQYF
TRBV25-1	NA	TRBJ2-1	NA	TGTGCCAGCAGCCCCCCAGCGGTTATATACAATGAGCAGTTCTTC	CASSPPAVIYNEQFF
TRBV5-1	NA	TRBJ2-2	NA	TGCGCCAGCAAACCACAGGGTTCTATGAACACCGGGGAGCTGTTTTTT	CASKPQGSMNTGELFF
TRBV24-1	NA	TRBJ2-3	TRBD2	TGTGCCACCAGTGGAGGGACTAGTCCTACAGATACGCAGTATTTT	CATSGGTSPTDTQYF
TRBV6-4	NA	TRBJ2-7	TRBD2	TGTGCCAGCAGTGTCCATAGCGGGAGGGCCTACGAGCAGTACTTC	CASSVHSGRAYEQYF
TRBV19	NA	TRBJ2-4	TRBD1	TGTGCCAGTGGGACAGCAAACATTCAGTACTTC	CASGTANIQYF
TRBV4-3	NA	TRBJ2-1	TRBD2	TGCGCCAGCAGCCACGCTAGCGGGGGGGCCGGGAAAAATGAGCAGTTCTTC	CASSHASGGAGKNEQFF
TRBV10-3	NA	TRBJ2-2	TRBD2	TGTGCCATCAGTGACCCTAGCGGGAGGGTTAACACCGGGGAGCTGTTTTTT	CAISDPSGRVNTGELFF